Presented here are 13 T cell receptor beta chains from one specimen sequenced in a study of blood T cell repertoires in COVID-19. Assay used: immunoSEQ multiplex PCR; TCRdb lists only in-frame clones, some missing. Of under 300,000 clones in the sample, around 86% were seen once. Sequencing was performed on peripheral blood. Receptors were obtained from a middle-aged man with acute or convalescent COVID-19.

The chain links TRBV6-1 to TRBJ2-7; 10 nucleotides agree with TRBD1. J lost 2 bases, V lost 7 bases, and 5 bases had no gene match. Per germline, CDR1 MNHNS and CDR2 SASEGT. The CDR3 is 14 amino acids. The CDR3 DNA sequence: TGTGCCAGCAAGACCGGGACAGGGGCCTACGAGCAGTACTTC. Residues: CASKTGTGAYEQYF.

This clone was observed a single time. The gene calls are TRBV18 and TRBJ1-1; 8 bases are a match to TRBD1. Losses at the gene ends were 3 bases for V and 3 bases for J; bases not matched to a gene: 3. Per the germline V gene, CDR1 is KGHSH and CDR2 is LQKENI. This CDR3 has 14 amino acids. CDR3 sequence: CASSPKQGDTEAFF. In nucleotides, the CDR3 is TGTGCCAGCTCACCTAAACAGGGGGACACTGAAGCTTTCTTT.

Remarks on this clone: Additional DNA sequences in this sample encode the identical CDR3. The rearrangement links TRBV5-1 to TRBJ1-5; tentatively, D is TRBD1 (5 bases). Trimming pared 0 bases from V and 7 bases from J, leaving 8 bases between. CDR1 and CDR2 (germline): SGHRS, YFSETQ. The CDR3 length is 13 residues. Written as DNA, the CDR3 is TGCGCCAGCAGCTTGGGGGGCCGCCAGCCCCAGCATTTT. Its protein product is CASSLGGRQPQHF.

The rearrangement joins TRBV7-9 to TRBJ2-5, with D maybe TRBD1 (6 bases). Germline loops: CDR1 SEHNR, CDR2 FQNEAQ (reference sequence). The CDR3 contains 16 residues. The V end lost 5 bases, the J end lost 2 bases, and 18 bases lay between the germline ends. CDR3 in amino acids: CASSGRRTGRQETQYF. The CDR3 bases are TGTGCCAGCAGCGGACGTCGAACAGGGAGACAAGAGACCCAGTACTTC.

Of note for this clone: Distinct nucleotide sequences in the sample also encode this CDR3. The V gene is TRBV12-3 or TRBV12-4, the J gene TRBJ1-2, with TRBD1 as a possible D gene (6 bases). The CDR3 totals 13 residues. Trimming left V 6 bases short and J 2 bases short, with 10 bases between. DNA of the CDR3: TGTGCCAGCAGCCCGGACAGAAACTATGGCTACACCTTC. This codes for CASSPDRNYGYTF.

This clone showed up just a few times. The V and J genes are TRBV5-1 and TRBJ2-7, with 10 bases lining up with TRBD1. This CDR3 region has 15 residues. J gave up 0 bases and V 2 bases, and 2 bases lay outside the gene matches. Germline V CDR1 and CDR2: SGHRS, YFSETQ. The CDR3 loop reads CASSFGDRGSYEQYF. For the CDR3, the DNA is TGCGCCAGCAGCTTCGGGGACAGGGGCTCCTACGAGCAGTACTTC.

The CDR3 protein is CASSLFGYGYTF. The DNA of the CDR3 is TGTGCCAGCAGTTTATTCGGGTATGGCTACACCTTC. The rearrangement uses TRBV12-3 or TRBV12-4 and TRBJ1-2; D is ambiguous. The CDR3 loop spans 12 amino acids. The V gene lost 2 bases and the J gene lost 5 bases, with 6 bases spanning the gap.

The chain is built from TRBV5-5 and TRBJ2-7; D may be TRBD2 (6 bases). Germline V lookup: CDR1 SGHKS, CDR2 YYEKEE (reference sequence). This CDR3 is built from 14 residues. The V end was cut by 0 bases, the J end by 6 bases, with 13 bases between. The DNA for the CDR3 is TGTGCCAGCAGCTTGGCCGGGGGTTCGGGCGAGCAGTACTTC. Amino acids: CASSLAGGSGEQYF.

The V call is TRBV19, the J call TRBJ1-1, with D uncertain. Deletions cut 5 bases from V and 8 bases from J, with 15 bases between. Germline V lookup: CDR1 LNHDA, CDR2 SQIVND (reference sequence). CDR3 size: 13 residues. The CDR3 nucleotides are TGTGCCAGTAGTGCCGTCGAGGCTTCCGAAGCTTTCTTT. It is translated as CASSAVEASEAFF.

The chain uses TRBV5-4 and TRBJ2-7; 9 bases fit TRBD1. CDR1 is SGHNT, CDR2 YYREEE, per germline (reference sequence). The CDR3 has 15 residues. V was pared by 4 bases and J by 2 bases, with 7 bases of the junction left unmatched. CDR3 DNA: TGTGCCAGCAGCCTACCGGGACAGGGAACCTACGAGCAGTACTTC. Its translation is CASSLPGQGTYEQYF.

This rearrangement joins TRBV5-1 to TRBJ1-2, with D possibly matching TRBD1 (5 bases). The CDR3 contains 14 residues. Trimming removed 7 bases from V and 4 bases from J, with 17 bases in between. Per the germline V gene, CDR1 is SGHRS and CDR2 is YFSETQ. The CDR3 nucleotides read TGCGCCAGCTTCCGTCGACAGCTCCCCTATGGCTACACCTTC. Protein product: CASFRRQLPYGYTF.

V is TRBV27 and J is TRBJ2-2; TRBD1 is a possible D gene (7 bases). Germline CDR1 and CDR2: MNHEY and SMNVEV (reference sequence). The CDR3 spans 15 residues. V was pared by 4 bases and J by 4 bases, with 13 bases between. CDR3 coding DNA: TGTGCCAGCAGTTGGAGGGGGCGCCTCACCGGGGAGCTGTTTTTT. Translated: CASSWRGRLTGELFF.

This clone was counted many times. The chain joins TRBV4-1 to TRBJ1-2; D unresolved. The CDR3 runs 14 residues. Germline loops: CDR1 MGHRA, CDR2 YSYEKL. Trimming shortened V by 1 base and J by 6 bases, and 12 bases separated the two germline ends. The CDR3 spells CASSQVVGGDGYTF. The CDR3 region has the DNA TGCGCCAGCAGCCAAGTTGTGGGCGGGGATGGCTACACCTTC.